This T cell receptor (beta chain) is from a study of breast tumors, draining lymph nodes, adjacent tissues. General study findings and limits: The lymph node origin of tumor T cells was framed as consistent with a hypothesis, not demonstrated. Tumor TCR diversity was below lymph nodes but above nontumor tissue. Compared with basal-like, luminal-like tumors shared significantly more repertoire with nontumor tissue. The data were judged consistent with most tumor T cells coming from lymph node and expanding in tumor.

The V end lost 0 bases, the J end lost 0 bases, and 13 bases lay between the germline ends. This CDR3 spans 18 amino acids. Germline CDR1 SGDLS, CDR2 YYNGEE. Each CDR3 protein gets one entry after TCRdb re-called the multiplex PCR reads with MiXCR. The data hold under 250,000 distinct CDR3 sequences, with approximately 29% observed a single time. Samples came from axillary lymph nodes draining the breast cancer. This clonotype was seen ten or more times. No antigen is known for it. The sample consisted of axillary lymph node tissue. This chain joins TRBV9 and TRBJ2-6, with D unresolved. This TCR was recovered from a female donor with breast cancer. Some clones in this sample may be carry-over from other donors' samples. The CDR3 bases are TGTGCCAGCAGCGTAGCTTGGCTAGATAACTCTGGGGCCAACGTCCTGACTTTC. Its translation: CASSVAWLDNSGANVLTF.